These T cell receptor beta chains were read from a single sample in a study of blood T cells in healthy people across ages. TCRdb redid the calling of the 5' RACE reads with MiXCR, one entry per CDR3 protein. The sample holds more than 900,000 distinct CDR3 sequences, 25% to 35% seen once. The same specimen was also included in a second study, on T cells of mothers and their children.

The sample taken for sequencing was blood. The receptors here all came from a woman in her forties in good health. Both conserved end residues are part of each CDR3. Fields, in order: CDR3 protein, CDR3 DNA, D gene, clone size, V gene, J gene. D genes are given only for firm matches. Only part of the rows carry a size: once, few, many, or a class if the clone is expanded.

CDR3aa: CSAGQETQYF; CDR3nt: TGCAGTGCCGGACAAGAGACCCAGTACTTC; d_gene: .; abundance: many; v_gene: TRBV20-1; j_gene: TRBJ2-5
CDR3aa: CASSENGPTDTQYF; CDR3nt: TGTGCCAGCAGTGAGAACGGACCCACAGATACGCAGTATTTT; d_gene: .; abundance: .; v_gene: TRBV6-1; j_gene: TRBJ2-3
CDR3aa: CASSAWRGNTEAFF; CDR3nt: TGTGCCAGCAGTGCCTGGAGGGGGAACACTGAAGCTTTCTTT; d_gene: .; abundance: .; v_gene: TRBV6-1; j_gene: TRBJ1-1
CDR3aa: CATRLRGTSYGELFF; CDR3nt: TGCGCCACGAGACTCCGGGGGACTAGCTATGGGGAGCTGTTTTTT; d_gene: TRBD2; abundance: .; v_gene: TRBV5-1; j_gene: TRBJ2-2
CDR3aa: CASSQGTAGFADTQYF; CDR3nt: TGTGCCAGCAGCCAAGGGACAGCGGGTTTCGCAGATACGCAGTATTTT; d_gene: .; abundance: .; v_gene: TRBV5-6; j_gene: TRBJ2-3
CDR3aa: CAWSGVHGEKRFF; CDR3nt: TGTGCCTGGAGTGGGGTGCACGGTGAAAAACGGTTTTTT; d_gene: .; abundance: .; v_gene: TRBV30; j_gene: TRBJ1-4
CDR3aa: CAGVGAGYGYTF; CDR3nt: TGTGCCGGAGTTGGGGCCGGCTATGGCTACACCTTC; d_gene: .; abundance: .; v_gene: TRBV2; j_gene: TRBJ1-2
CDR3aa: CASSLTHSDTQYF; CDR3nt: TGTGCCAGCAGCTTAACGCATTCAGATACGCAGTATTTT; d_gene: .; abundance: .; v_gene: TRBV7-3; j_gene: TRBJ2-3
CDR3aa: CASSAVGTNDEQFF; CDR3nt: TGTGCCAGCAGTGCGGTGGGGACTAACGATGAGCAGTTCTTC; d_gene: TRBD2; abundance: .; v_gene: TRBV2; j_gene: TRBJ2-1
CDR3aa: CASSRSGFGMANEKLFF; CDR3nt: TGCGCCAGCAGCCGTTCTGGGTTTGGAATGGCTAATGAAAAACTGTTTTTT; d_gene: .; abundance: many; v_gene: TRBV4-1; j_gene: TRBJ1-4
CDR3aa: CATSLERYNSPLHF; CDR3nt: TGTGCCACCAGCTTAGAGAGATATAATTCACCCCTCCACTTT; d_gene: .; abundance: .; v_gene: TRBV15; j_gene: TRBJ1-6
CDR3aa: CASSPDRGRDEQYF; CDR3nt: TGCGCCAGCAGCCCAGACAGAGGAAGGGACGAGCAGTACTTC; d_gene: .; abundance: .; v_gene: TRBV5-1; j_gene: TRBJ2-7
CDR3aa: CASGDSLRYQETQYF; CDR3nt: TGTGCCAGCGGAGACAGCCTACGGTACCAAGAGACCCAGTACTTC; d_gene: .; abundance: many; v_gene: TRBV25-1; j_gene: TRBJ2-5
CDR3aa: CASSTRTRRADTQYF; CDR3nt: TGTGCCAGCAGCACTCGGACAAGGAGGGCAGATACGCAGTATTTT; d_gene: .; abundance: few; v_gene: TRBV7-2; j_gene: TRBJ2-3
CDR3aa: CASSLGTPRNYGYTF; CDR3nt: TGTGCCAGCAGCCTCGGGACACCTCGTAACTATGGCTACACCTTC; d_gene: .; abundance: .; v_gene: TRBV7-9; j_gene: TRBJ1-2
CDR3aa: CASSSPGTGFSYEQYF; CDR3nt: TGTGCCAGCAGCTCCCCCGGGACAGGATTCTCCTACGAGCAGTACTTC; d_gene: TRBD1; abundance: .; v_gene: TRBV27; j_gene: TRBJ2-7
CDR3aa: CASSPLLQETQYF; CDR3nt: TGTGCCAGCTCACCCCTTCTCCAAGAGACCCAGTACTTC; d_gene: .; abundance: many; v_gene: TRBV18; j_gene: TRBJ2-5
CDR3aa: CASSLGSSSSYNEQFF; CDR3nt: TGTGCCAGCAGCCTCGGGTCTTCGAGCTCCTACAATGAGCAGTTCTTC; d_gene: .; abundance: .; v_gene: TRBV5-5; j_gene: TRBJ2-1